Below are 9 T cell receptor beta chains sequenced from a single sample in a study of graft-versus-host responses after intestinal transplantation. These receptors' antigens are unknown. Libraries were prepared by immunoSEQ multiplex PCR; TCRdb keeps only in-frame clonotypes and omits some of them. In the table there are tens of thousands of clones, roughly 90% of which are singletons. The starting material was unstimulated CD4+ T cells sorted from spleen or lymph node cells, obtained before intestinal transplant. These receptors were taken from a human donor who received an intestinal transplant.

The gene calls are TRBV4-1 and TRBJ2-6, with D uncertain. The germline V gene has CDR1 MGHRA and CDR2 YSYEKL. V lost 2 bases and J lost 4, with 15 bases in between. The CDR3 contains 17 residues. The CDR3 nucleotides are TGCGCCAGCAGCCAATTACCACGAGGTACCGGGGCCAACGTCCTGACTTTC. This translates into CASSQLPRGTGANVLTF.

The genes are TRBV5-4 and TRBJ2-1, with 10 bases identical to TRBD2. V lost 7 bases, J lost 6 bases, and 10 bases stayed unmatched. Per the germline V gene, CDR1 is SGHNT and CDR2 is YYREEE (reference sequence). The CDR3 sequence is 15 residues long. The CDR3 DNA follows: TGTGCCAGCGGAGCACTAAGCGGGAGGGCCAATGAGCAGTTCTTC. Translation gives CASGALSGRANEQFF.

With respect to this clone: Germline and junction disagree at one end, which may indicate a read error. In nucleotides, the CDR3 is TGTGCCAGCAGTGAAGCTGGAACAGGGAACCACTTC. Translating gives CASSEAGTGNHF. V usage is TRBV6-5 and J usage is TRBJ2-7; a weak D match, TRBD1 (6 bases). This CDR3 comprises 12 residues. Germline-derived CDR1 and CDR2 are MNHEY and SVGAGI.

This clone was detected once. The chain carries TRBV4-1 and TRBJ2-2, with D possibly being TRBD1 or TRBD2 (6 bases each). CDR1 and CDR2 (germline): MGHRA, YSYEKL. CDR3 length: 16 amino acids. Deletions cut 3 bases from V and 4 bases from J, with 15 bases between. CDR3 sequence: CASSHPTGGPTGELFF. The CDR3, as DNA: TGCGCCAGCAGCCACCCGACCGGGGGCCCCACCGGGGAGCTGTTTTTT.

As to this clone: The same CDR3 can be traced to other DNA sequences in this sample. Written as DNA, the CDR3 is TGCGCCAGCAGCTCGACAGATACGCAGTATTTT. This translates into CASSSTDTQYF. The chain employs TRBV5-1 and TRBJ2-3; D uncertain. CDR1 and CDR2 from the germline V gene are SGHRS and YFSETQ. Trimming took off 3 bases at V and 3 bases at J, with 2 bases between the two ends. The CDR3 spans 11 residues.

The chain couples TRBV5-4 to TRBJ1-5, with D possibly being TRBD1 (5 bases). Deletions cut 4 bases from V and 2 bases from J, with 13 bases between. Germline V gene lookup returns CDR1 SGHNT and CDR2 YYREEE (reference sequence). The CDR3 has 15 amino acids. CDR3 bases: TGTGCCAGCAGCCTAAGGGGCCAGGGCAATCAGCCCCAGCATTTT. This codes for CASSLRGQGNQPQHF.

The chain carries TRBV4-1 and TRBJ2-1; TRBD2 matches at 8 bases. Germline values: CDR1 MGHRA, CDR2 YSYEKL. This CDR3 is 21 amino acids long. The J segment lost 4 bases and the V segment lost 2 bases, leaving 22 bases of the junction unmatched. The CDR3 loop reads CASSQLGFASGLPPTYNEQFF. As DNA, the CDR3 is TGCGCCAGCAGCCAACTAGGGTTTGCTAGCGGGTTACCACCAACTTACAATGAGCAGTTCTTC.

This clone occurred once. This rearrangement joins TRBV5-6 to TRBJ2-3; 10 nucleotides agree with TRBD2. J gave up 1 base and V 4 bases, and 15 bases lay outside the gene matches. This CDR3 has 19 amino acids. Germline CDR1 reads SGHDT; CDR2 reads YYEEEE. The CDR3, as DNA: TGTGCCAGCAGCCCCAAGATTGCTAGCGGGAGTTCCCGCACAGATACGCAGTATTTT. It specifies CASSPKIASGSSRTDTQYF.

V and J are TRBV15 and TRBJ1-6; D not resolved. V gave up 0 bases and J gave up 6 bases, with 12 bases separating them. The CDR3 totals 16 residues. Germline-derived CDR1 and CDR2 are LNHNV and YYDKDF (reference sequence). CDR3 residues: CATSRDVRRSNSPLHF. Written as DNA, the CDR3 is TGTGCCACCAGCAGAGATGTTCGCCGGTCTAATTCACCCCTCCACTTT.